One and the same sample provided the 18 T cell receptor beta chains below, sequenced in a study of T cells in Graves' hyperthyroidism and ophthalmopathy. The source material, RNA transcripts, was used to amplify TCR beta CDR3 regions. An initial round of RT-PCR targeting the TCR CDR3 relied on the HTBI primer set. One entry per CDR3 protein, called by TCRdb with MiXCR from the multiplex PCR reads. The sample records 500,000 to 550,000 distinct CDR3 sequences, 15% to 20% being singletons. The sample was blood. The source is a man between 35 and 55 years old with Graves' ophthalmopathy.

This clonotype came up a few times. The J gene is TRBJ1-1, the V gene TRBV5-5, with unresolved D. Between the trimmed V and J ends, which lost 0 bases and 7 bases, there was a span of 7 bases. This CDR3 has 12 amino acids. From germline, CDR1 is SGHKS and CDR2 YYEKEE (reference sequence). CDR3 bases: TGTGCCAGCAGCTTGGGGGTTGGTGAAGCTTTCTTT. Amino acid sequence: CASSLGVGEAFF.

This clonotype has ten or more counts. The chain links TRBV6-2 or TRBV6-3 to TRBJ1-2; D unresolved. Trimming took off 2 bases at V and 6 bases at J, with 10 bases between the two ends. CDR1 and CDR2 from the germline V gene are MNHEY and SVGEGT. The CDR3 is 13 amino acids. The CDR3 bases are TGTGCCAGCAGTTACCGGGGTATCGATGGCTACACCTTC. It specifies CASSYRGIDGYTF.

The chain carries TRBV6-2 or TRBV6-3 and TRBJ1-5; D possibly corresponds to TRBD1 (6 bases). Germline CDR1 is MNHEY and CDR2 is SVGEGT. Trimming shortened V by 7 bases and J by 11 bases, and 15 bases separated the two germline ends. This CDR3 is built from 12 residues. CDR3 loop: CASKDRLGAQHF. In nucleotides, the CDR3 is TGTGCCAGCAAAGACAGGCTCGGGGCCCAGCATTTT.

This clonotype was detected only a few times. The chain recombines TRBV2 with TRBJ1-5; 7 bases map to TRBD1. Per the germline V gene, CDR1 is SNHLY and CDR2 is FYNNEI. The CDR3 loop spans 13 amino acids. V was pared by 7 bases and J by 7 bases, with 7 bases of the junction left unmatched. Here the CDR3 DNA reads TGTGCCAGCACAGGGGGGTTCGGGCAGCCCCAGCATTTT. Protein sequence: CASTGGFGQPQHF.

This clonotype has a count of ten or more. This chain connects TRBV7-8 to TRBJ2-7; D might be TRBD2 (5 bases). The CDR3 extends over 15 amino acids. Trimming left V 2 bases short and J 4 bases short, with 15 bases between. Germline values: CDR1 SGHVS, CDR2 FQNEAQ. The CDR3 is CASSLTSERYYEQYF. The CDR3 DNA follows: TGTGCCAGCAGCTTAACCTCCGAGCGGTATTACGAGCAGTACTTC. Full variable domain (remainder filled in from reference TRBV7-8 and TRBJ2-7): GAGVSQSPRYKVAKRGQDVALRCDPISGHVSLFWYQQALGQGPEFLTYFQNEAQLDKSGLPSDRFFAERPEGSVSTLKIQRTQQEDSAVYLCASSLTSERYYEQYFGPGTRLTVT.

The table lists this clonotype with a few counts. The chain uses TRBV29-1 and TRBJ1-1, with D perhaps matching TRBD1 (5 bases). The CDR3 covers 22 residues. The germline CDR1 and CDR2 sequences are SQVTM and ANQGSEA. With 0 bases removed from V and 4 bases from J, the gap between germline ends came to 36 bases. As DNA, the CDR3 is TGCAGCGTTGAAGATCGACTAATGCCCCAAGAAGGGGCTACGACTACCGCCACTGAAGCTTTCTTT. This translates into CSVEDRLMPQEGATTTATEAFF.

The chain employs TRBV7-8 and TRBJ1-5; 7 bases fit TRBD1. Looked up from germline, CDR1 is SGHVS and CDR2 is FQNEAQ. Unmatched junction bases numbered 6, after V lost 2 bases and J lost 5 bases. The CDR3 is 15 residues long. This CDR3 reads CASSLILTGDQPQHF. The CDR3 nucleotides read TGTGCCAGCAGCTTAATTTTAACAGGGGATCAGCCCCAGCATTTT.

This clonotype was found a few times. CDR3 bases: TGTGCCAGCAGCTTCAGGGGACCTCACCAAGAGACCCAGTACTTC. Protein: CASSFRGPHQETQYF. The V and J genes are TRBV5-6 and TRBJ2-5, with D possibly TRBD1 on 6 matching bases. CDR1 is SGHDT and CDR2 is YYEEEE in the germline V gene. The CDR3 sequence is 15 residues long. Trimming took off 2 bases at V and 0 bases at J, with 11 bases between the two ends.

This clonotype has ten or more counts. J is TRBJ2-2 and V is TRBV9; 9 bases map to TRBD2. Trimming took 4 bases from V and 5 from J; bases not matched to a gene: 9. Germline lookup yields CDR1 SGDLS and CDR2 YYNGEE. This CDR3 contains 16 residues. The CDR3 sequence is CASSPRVAGATGELFF. The CDR3 DNA reads TGTGCCAGCAGCCCCCGAGTAGCGGGAGCTACCGGGGAGCTGTTTTTT.

The DNA for the CDR3 is TGTGCCAGCAGACAGGAGATTAATGAGCAGTTCTTC. Protein product: CASRQEINEQFF. This chain uses TRBV7-9 with TRBJ2-1; TRBD1 might be the D (5 bases). CDR3 size: 12 residues. CDR1 and CDR2 from the germline V gene are SEHNR and FQNEAQ (reference sequence). Trimming left V 6 bases short and J 7 bases short, with 10 bases between.

There are a few counts of this clonotype. The CDR3 spells CSVEDRGGNTIYF. The DNA for the CDR3 is TGCAGCGTTGAAGACAGGGGGGGAAACACCATATATTTT. The J gene is TRBJ1-3, the V gene TRBV29-1, with 7 bases that match TRBD1. Trimming cost V 0 bases and J 4 bases; bases outside gene matches: 0. The germline V gene has CDR1 SQVTM and CDR2 ANQGSEA. The CDR3 loop spans 13 amino acids.

This clonotype was counted between two and nine times. The chain joins TRBV5-1 to TRBJ2-2; unclear D gene. The CDR3 loop spans 14 amino acids. The V and J ends lost 0 bases and 11 bases respectively, with 14 bases between them. Per the germline V gene, CDR1 is SGHRS and CDR2 is YFSETQ. CDR3 sequence: CASSLVGSSEELFF. CDR3 in DNA: TGCGCCAGCAGCTTGGTAGGGTCGTCCGAAGAGCTGTTTTTT.

The CDR3 is CASSLLRPGETQYF. The CDR3 DNA sequence: TGCGCCAGCAGCTTGTTGAGGCCTGGGGAGACCCAGTACTTC. The genes are TRBV5-1 and TRBJ2-5; D gene ambiguous. Trimming left V 1 base short and J 5 bases short, with 12 bases between. Germline V gene lookup returns CDR1 SGHRS and CDR2 YFSETQ. The CDR3 totals 14 residues.

This clonotype was recorded at least ten times. At one boundary the junction diverges from the germline segment, which might be a read error. This chain links TRBV5-1 with TRBJ2-7, with no clear D. This CDR3 has 13 residues. Germline values: CDR1 SGHRS, CDR2 YFSETQ. The CDR3 protein is CASSLDGAYEQYF. In DNA form, the CDR3 reads TGTGCCAGCAGCCTAGACGGCGCCTACGAGCAGTACTTC.

This clonotype was seen more than once but under ten times. The V call is TRBV6-2 or TRBV6-3, the J call TRBJ1-1; D is unclear. Germline V CDR1 and CDR2: MNHEY, SVGEGT. The V end lost 2 bases, the J end lost 3 bases, and 7 bases lay between the germline ends. This CDR3 contains 13 residues. CDR3 sequence (DNA): TGTGCCAGCAGTTACAATGGGTACACTGAAGCTTTCTTT. Protein: CASSYNGYTEAFF.

This clonotype appeared many times. V gene TRBV28 combines with J gene TRBJ1-2; tentatively, D is TRBD1 (5 bases). Trimming cost V 5 bases and J 4 bases, with 11 bases left between them. Germline lookup yields CDR1 MDHEN and CDR2 SYDVKM. The CDR3 runs 13 residues. Written as DNA, the CDR3 is TGTGCCAGCAGTCAGAAACAGGTCTATGGCTACACCTTC. Protein: CASSQKQVYGYTF.

With respect to this clonotype: At one of its ends the junction is not consistent with the germline gene, which may arise from a read error. The J gene is TRBJ2-2, the V gene TRBV27; D remains unclear. Germline values: CDR1 MNHEY, CDR2 SMNVEV (reference sequence). CDR3 length equals 13 residues. CDR3 sequence: CTSSLVGTGELFF. The CDR3 DNA is TGTACCAGCAGTTTAGTGGGCACCGGGGAGCTGTTTTTT.

The DNA for the CDR3 is TGTGCCAGCAGTCACCGGGATCCCCACCAAGAGACCCAGTACTTC. Translation: CASSHRDPHQETQYF. The chain couples TRBV6-1 to TRBJ2-5, with a weak D call TRBD2 (5 bases). V gave up 5 bases and J gave up 0 bases, with 13 bases separating them. The CDR3 is 15 amino acids. The V gene's germline CDR1 is MNHNS and CDR2 SASEGT.